Included here is one TCR beta chain sequence, with context. The record originates from a study of T cell changes during pregnancy in multiple sclerosis. This CDR3 spans 14 amino acids. Trimming stripped 4 bases from V and 6 bases from J, with 13 bases between. Germline V gene lookup returns CDR1 SNHLY and CDR2 FYNNEI. Sequenced by immunoSEQ multiplex PCR; TCRdb stores in-frame clones only, minus some. The sample lists 65,000 to 90,000 clones, approximately 92% occurring once. Source: peripheral blood, taken before pregnancy. The rearrangement joins TRBV2 to TRBJ2-1; D unresolved. This receptor was identified in a female donor with multiple sclerosis, enrolled in a pregnancy study. DNA for the CDR3: TGTGCCAGCAGTGGTTCGGCGGAAATCAATGAGCAGTTCTTC. This encodes CASSGSAEINEQFF.